These 20 T cell receptor beta chains share one sample of origin, sequenced in a study of blood T cell repertoires in COVID-19. Generated by immunoSEQ multiplex PCR, the TCRdb table keeps only in-frame clones and is missing some. The data hold some 490,000 clones, with 88% observed a single time. The sequencing input was PBMCs or T cells enriched from blood (not recorded which). The receptors derive from a woman aged 55-69 years who had recovered from COVID-19.

The CDR3 region is CAWSRGSGQPQHF. The CDR3 DNA sequence: TGTGCCTGGAGTAGGGGATCTGGTCAGCCCCAGCATTTT. V gene TRBV30 combines with J gene TRBJ1-5; a weak D match, TRBD1 (5 bases). The germline V and J ends were trimmed by 2 bases and 6 bases, with 11 bases remaining between them. Germline loops: CDR1 GTSNPN, CDR2 SVGIG (reference sequence). This CDR3 spans 13 amino acids.

This clone was counted a single time. The rearrangement joins TRBV2 to TRBJ1-5; 7 positions match TRBD1. The CDR3 has 15 amino acids. Germline assignment: CDR1 SNHLY and CDR2 FYNNEI. V lost 8 bases, J lost 0 bases, and 7 bases stayed unmatched. CDR3 bases: TGTGCCAGCGTCCCCGGGACAGATAGCAATCAGCCCCAGCATTTT. Its translation is CASVPGTDSNQPQHF. The complete variable domain, with remaining parts taken from reference TRBV2 and TRBJ1-5, reads EPEVTQTPSHQVTQMGQEVILRCVPISNHLYFYWYRQILGQKVEFLVSFYNNEISEKSEIFDDQFSVERPDGSNFTLKIRSTKLEDSAMYFCASVPGTDSNQPQHFGDGTRLSIL.

This chain joins TRBV24-1 and TRBJ2-2; possible D gene TRBD1, 6 bases. The germline gives CDR1 KGHDR, CDR2 SFDVKD. This CDR3 is built from 17 residues. V was pared by 6 bases and J by 2 bases, with 18 bases between. The CDR3 coding sequence is TGTGCCACCAGTTGGGTTACAGGGACACTAAACACCGGGGAGCTGTTTTTT. Its protein is CATSWVTGTLNTGELFF.

The rearrangement links TRBV12-3 or TRBV12-4 to TRBJ1-1, with D possibly being TRBD1 (5 bases). Trimming shortened V by 8 bases and J by 10 bases, and 20 bases separated the two germline ends. CDR3 size: 13 residues. The DNA for the CDR3 is TGTGCCAGCTCCCCCTTGCCGGGGGTTCGAGCTTTCTTT. This encodes CASSPLPGVRAFF.

The chain links TRBV5-5 to TRBJ2-7; 8 nucleotides agree with TRBD1. V lost 3 bases, J lost 4 bases, and 9 bases stayed unmatched. Germline CDR1 SGHKS, CDR2 YYEKEE (reference sequence). CDR3 length equals 15 residues. In nucleotides, the CDR3 is TGTGCCAGCAGCTCCCACCCCCGACAGGGGTACGAGCAGTACTTC. This encodes CASSSHPRQGYEQYF.

The genes are TRBV27 and TRBJ1-2; 8 nucleotides align to TRBD1. The V gene end was trimmed by 2 bases and the J gene end by 5 bases; junction bases not matched to a gene: 1. This CDR3 region has 13 residues. Germline V lookup: CDR1 MNHEY, CDR2 SMNVEV (reference sequence). The DNA of the CDR3 is TGTGCCAGCAGTTTACGGGACAGGTATGGCTACACCTTC. As protein: CASSLRDRYGYTF.

The genes are TRBV28 and TRBJ2-4; D possibly corresponds to TRBD2 (6 bases). V shed 5 bases and J shed 8 bases, with 13 bases lying between them. Germline V lookup: CDR1 MDHEN, CDR2 SYDVKM. The CDR3 contains 13 residues. This chain's CDR3 is CASSPGDVDIQYF. The CDR3 nucleotides are TGTGCCAGCAGTCCGGGGGACGTGGACATTCAGTACTTC.

The chain recombines TRBV5-1 with TRBJ1-4, with 8 nucleotides matching TRBD1. The CDR3 spans 16 residues. Germline V gene lookup returns CDR1 SGHRS and CDR2 YFSETQ. V was clipped by 7 bases and J by 3 bases; unmatched bases: 11. The CDR3 loop reads CASRSQGAVSNEKLFF. The CDR3 nucleotides read TGCGCCAGCCGATCTCAGGGGGCCGTCTCTAATGAAAAACTGTTTTTT.

The chain joins TRBV6-6 to TRBJ2-5, with 12 bases lining up with TRBD2. The V gene end was trimmed by 6 bases and the J gene end by 5 bases; junction bases not matched to a gene: 4. The CDR3 extends over 14 amino acids. Germline-derived CDR1 and CDR2 are MNHNY and SVGAGI (reference sequence). The CDR3 region is CASRRTSGEETQYF. The CDR3 DNA follows: TGTGCCAGCAGAAGGACTAGCGGGGAGGAGACCCAGTACTTC.

J is TRBJ2-3 and V is TRBV19; the D is unclear. Germline CDR1 LNHDA, CDR2 SQIVND (reference sequence). V dropped 6 bases and J dropped 1 base, with 11 bases sitting between them. The CDR3 consists of 14 residues. The CDR3 nucleotides are TGTGCCAGTAGCCCAGTTGGAGGCACAGATACGCAGTATTTT. Its protein product is CASSPVGGTDTQYF.

This rearrangement joins TRBV19 to TRBJ2-1; possible D gene TRBD2, 7 bases. V lost 8 bases and J 1 base, leaving 15 bases between the germline ends. CDR1 and CDR2 from the germline V gene are LNHDA and SQIVND (reference sequence). The CDR3 length is 15 residues. CDR3 loop: CASPPGGPSYNEQFF. The CDR3 DNA sequence: TGTGCCAGTCCCCCCGGGGGGCCTTCCTACAATGAGCAGTTCTTC.

The rearrangement uses TRBV10-3 and TRBJ1-2; TRBD1 is a possible D gene (5 bases). The CDR3 is 15 amino acids. V was shortened by 4 bases and J by 0 bases, with 12 bases between the two germline ends. Germline loops: CDR1 ENHRY, CDR2 SYGVKD. For the CDR3, the DNA is TGTGCCATCAGTGTTGGGGCCGAGACTAACTATGGCTACACCTTC. Its protein is CAISVGAETNYGYTF.

The chain employs TRBV9 and TRBJ1-2, with 8 bases fitting TRBD1. V was pared by 4 bases and J by 7 bases, with 9 bases of the junction left unmatched. Germline CDR1 is SGDLS and CDR2 is YYNGEE. This CDR3 has 14 amino acids. The CDR3 loop reads CASSPGQGVSGYTF. CDR3 sequence (DNA): TGTGCCAGCAGCCCCGGACAGGGTGTAAGTGGCTACACCTTC.

This chain links TRBV2 with TRBJ1-1; possibly TRBD1 for D (5 bases). Germline V CDR1 and CDR2: SNHLY, FYNNEI. The length of the CDR3 is 13 residues. V was shortened by 5 bases and J by 3 bases, with 10 bases between the two germline ends. Written as DNA, the CDR3 is TGTGCCAGCAGTTACAGGAAAGACACTGAAGCTTTCTTT. It is translated as CASSYRKDTEAFF.

This clone was found once. This rearrangement joins TRBV7-8 to TRBJ2-7; TRBD1 might be the D (5 bases). With 4 bases removed from V and 0 bases from J, the gap between germline ends came to 7 bases. From germline, CDR1 is SGHVS and CDR2 FQNEAQ. This CDR3 has 13 residues. The CDR3: CASSSTDSYEQYV. CDR3 bases: TGTGCCAGCAGCTCGACAGACTCCTACGAGCAGTACGTC.

A note on this clone: Other nucleotide sequences from this sample produce the same CDR3. The chain links TRBV2 to TRBJ1-1, with 10 bases lining up with TRBD1. The CDR3 runs to 14 residues. Germline V gene data show CDR1 as SNHLY and CDR2 as FYNNEI. Trimming cost V 6 bases and J 2 bases; bases outside gene matches: 3. The CDR3 loop reads CASSGDRGNTEAFF. The CDR3 DNA is TGTGCCAGCAGCGGGGACAGGGGTAACACTGAAGCTTTCTTT.

This clone has more than one count but fewer than ten. The chain couples TRBV6-1 to TRBJ1-2; 10 positions agree with TRBD1. The ends lost 1 base at V and 6 bases at J; junction bases unmatched: 5. The CDR3 contains 15 residues. Germline V lookup: CDR1 MNHNS, CDR2 SASEGT. The CDR3 loop is CASSEVRGTGDGYTF. CDR3 nucleotides: TGTGCCAGCAGTGAAGTCAGGGGGACAGGGGATGGCTACACCTTC.

The V and J genes are TRBV18 and TRBJ2-7; D unclear. The CDR3 contains 13 residues. Germline CDR1 KGHSH, CDR2 LQKENI. The V and J ends lost 2 bases and 3 bases respectively, with 8 bases between them. The CDR3 sequence: CASSPYSNYEQYF. Written as DNA, the CDR3 is TGTGCCAGCTCACCATACAGTAACTACGAGCAGTACTTC.

This chain uses TRBV6-6 with TRBJ1-2; maybe TRBD1 (5 bases). Germline V gene lookup returns CDR1 MNHNY and CDR2 SVGAGI (reference sequence). Trimming removed 7 bases from V and 5 bases from J, with 23 bases in between. CDR3 length: 16 residues. The CDR3 DNA reads TGTGCCAGCACCCCATTCCTCCTCCAGGGAGGATATGGCTACACCTTC. Translating it yields CASTPFLLQGGYGYTF.

This clone was recorded once. The chain links TRBV12-3 or TRBV12-4 to TRBJ1-2; possible D gene TRBD1, 5 bases. V lost 2 bases, J lost 3 bases, and 7 bases lay in between. The CDR3 covers 13 residues. The DNA of the CDR3 is TGTGCCAGCAGTTTATTAGGGGACTATGGCTACACCTTC. Protein sequence: CASSLLGDYGYTF.